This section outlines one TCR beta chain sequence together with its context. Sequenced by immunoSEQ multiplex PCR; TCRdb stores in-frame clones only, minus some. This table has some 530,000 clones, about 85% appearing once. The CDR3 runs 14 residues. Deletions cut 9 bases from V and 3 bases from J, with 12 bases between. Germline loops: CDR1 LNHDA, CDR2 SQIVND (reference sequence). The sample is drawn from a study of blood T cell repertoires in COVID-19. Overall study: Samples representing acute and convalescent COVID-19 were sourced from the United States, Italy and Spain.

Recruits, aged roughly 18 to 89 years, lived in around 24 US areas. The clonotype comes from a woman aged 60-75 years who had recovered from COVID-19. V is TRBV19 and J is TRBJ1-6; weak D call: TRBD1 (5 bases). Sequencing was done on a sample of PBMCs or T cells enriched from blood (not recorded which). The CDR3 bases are TGTGCCAGCAGGGCGGCTTACTATAATTCACCCCTCCACTTT. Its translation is CASRAAYYNSPLHF.